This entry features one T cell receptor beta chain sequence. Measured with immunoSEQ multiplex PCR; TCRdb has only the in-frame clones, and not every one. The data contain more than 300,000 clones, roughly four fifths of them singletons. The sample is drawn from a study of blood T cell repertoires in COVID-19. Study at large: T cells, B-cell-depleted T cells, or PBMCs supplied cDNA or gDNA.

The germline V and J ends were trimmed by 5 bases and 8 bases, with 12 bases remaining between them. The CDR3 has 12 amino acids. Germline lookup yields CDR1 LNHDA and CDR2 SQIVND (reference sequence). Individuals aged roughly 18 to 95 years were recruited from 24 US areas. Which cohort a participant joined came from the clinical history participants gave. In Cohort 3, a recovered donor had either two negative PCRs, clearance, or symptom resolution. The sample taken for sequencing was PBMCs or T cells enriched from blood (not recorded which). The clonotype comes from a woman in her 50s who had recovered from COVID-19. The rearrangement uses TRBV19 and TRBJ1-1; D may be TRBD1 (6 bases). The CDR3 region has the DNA TGTGCCAGTAGTTCCCGACAGGTAGAAGCTTTCTTT. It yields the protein CASSSRQVEAFF.